The present entry profiles one T cell receptor (beta chain) with its context. The target antigen is unknown. This record comes from a study of STAT5B mutations in CD4+ large granular lymphocyte leukemia. The study's findings and limits: No patients shared main leukemic clonotypes, though around 27% appeared at low frequency elsewhere. TRBV06-family usage was enriched in top patient clones (8/27) versus controls (2/35).

Buffy coats from healthy blood donors served as controls. Profiled with immunoSEQ multiplex PCR; TCRdb holds only in-frame clones, not every one. The sample lists some 30,000 clones; approximately 76% were seen once. This CDR3 has 16 amino acids. V was clipped by 3 bases and J by 0 bases, with 14 bases between them. In germline, CDR1 is MNHEY, CDR2 SMNVEV (reference sequence). The J gene is TRBJ1-2, the V gene TRBV27; the D is unclear. Input material: CD4+ T cells from blood buffy coats. This clonotype was sampled from a human donor in good health. The CDR3 region is CASSFSQAGSNYGYTF. DNA for the CDR3: TGTGCCAGCAGTTTCTCGCAGGCAGGATCTAACTATGGCTACACCTTC.